The 32 T cell receptor beta chains below come from one sample, sequenced in a study of regulatory T cells in long-lasting Graves disease. Sample time point: newly diagnosed GD, antithyroid drugs for less than 3 months. Following extraction of RNA from PBMCs, that RNA was used to make the TCR library. With iRepertoire HTBI primers and Arm-PCR of CDR3 regions, TCR beta libraries were built. Each CDR3 protein is one row after TCRdb ran MiXCR on the multiplex PCR reads. The sample lists 580,000 or so distinct CDR3 sequences; 15% to 20% were seen once. These same records also appear under a second study, on T cells in Graves' hyperthyroidism and ophthalmopathy.

The specimen was peripheral blood mononuclear cells (PBMCs), collected at new diagnosis, from a patient treated with antithyroid drugs. All receptors come from a young man with Graves disease.

This clonotype occurred many times. Since no conserved phenylalanine or tryptophan closes the CDR3, a read error is the likely cause. The limits of the CDR3 on the DNA are not certain, so only TCRdb's listed CDR3 is given. The chain couples TRBV6-2 or TRBV6-3 to TRBJ2-1. CDR1 and CDR2 (germline): MNHEY, SVGEGT. The CDR3 is 14 residues long, counting both termini. CDR3 protein: CASSYSTTSAAGII.

There are many counts of this clonotype. V is TRBV6-1 and J is TRBJ2-7; maybe TRBD2 (5 bases). The V and J ends lost 5 bases and 2 bases respectively, with 16 bases between them. Germline V gives CDR1 MNHNS, CDR2 SASEGT. The CDR3 has 15 residues. CDR3 nucleotides: TGTGCCAGCAGTAGATCGGAGGAGGTAGCCTACGAGCAGTACTTC. Translated, it gives CASSRSEEVAYEQYF.

This clonotype was seen many times. The chain uses TRBV5-1 and TRBJ2-1, with 7 positions matching TRBD2. CDR1 is SGHRS, CDR2 YFSETQ, per germline. J was trimmed by 9 bases and V by 0 bases; bases with no gene match: 15. CDR3 size: 17 residues. The chain's CDR3 is CASSLGPSGSPISEQFF. For the CDR3, the DNA is TGCGCCAGCAGCTTGGGACCTAGCGGCTCACCCATCTCTGAGCAGTTCTTC.

This clonotype occurred many times. This sequence joins TRBV5-1 and TRBJ2-7, with D perhaps matching TRBD1 or TRBD2 (5 bases each). This CDR3 has 14 residues. Germline values: CDR1 SGHRS, CDR2 YFSETQ. V was cut by 4 bases and J by 5 bases, with 16 bases left in between. As DNA, the CDR3 is TGCGCCAGCAGCCGGGACCCATTGTATAACGAGCAGTACTTC. Its translation is CASSRDPLYNEQYF.

This clonotype was picked up a small number of times. V is TRBV9 and J is TRBJ2-7; D remains ambiguous. Germline V gene lookup returns CDR1 SGDLS and CDR2 YYNGEE. The CDR3 spans 13 residues. The V end was cut by 4 bases, the J end by 3 bases, with 11 bases between. The CDR3 spells CASSPPDYYEQYF. CDR3 sequence (DNA): TGTGCCAGCAGCCCTCCCGATTACTACGAGCAGTACTTC.

This chain uses TRBV5-5 with TRBJ2-7; D could derive from TRBD1 or TRBD2 (5 bases each). The germline gives CDR1 SGHKS, CDR2 YYEKEE (reference sequence). This CDR3 is 15 amino acids long. The V end was cut by 4 bases, the J end by 2 bases, with 16 bases between. As DNA, the CDR3 is TGTGCCAGCAGCCAGACGCCGGGACCGACCTACGAGCAGTACTTC. It translates to CASSQTPGPTYEQYF.

This clonotype was seen repeatedly, ten times or more. The CDR3 sequence: CASSLRPRLAGGNEQFF. The DNA for the CDR3 is TGTGCCAGCAGCTTAAGACCTCGACTAGCGGGAGGTAATGAGCAGTTCTTC. The chain carries TRBV11-1 and TRBJ2-1; 13 nucleotides agree with TRBD2. The V and J ends lost 2 bases and 7 bases, in that order; junction bases with no gene match: 8. Germline V gene data show CDR1 as SGHAT and CDR2 as FQDESV (reference sequence). This CDR3 comprises 17 residues. Looking up the rest from reference TRBV11-1 and TRBJ2-1 gives the full variable domain: EAEVAQSPRYKITEKSQAVAFWCDPISGHATLYWYRQILGQGPELLVQFQDESVVDDSQLPKDRFSAERLKGVDSTLKIQPAELGDSAMYLCASSLRPRLAGGNEQFFGPGTRLTVL.

This clonotype was detected many times. The chain employs TRBV20-1 and TRBJ2-3; D remains ambiguous. CDR3 length: 14 residues. V dropped 8 bases and J dropped 1 base, with 16 bases sitting between them. Germline CDR1 and CDR2: DFQATT and SNEGSKA (reference sequence). CDR3 in DNA: TGCAGTTTAACCCCCATTGGGGGCACAGATACGCAGTATTTT. This sequence encodes CSLTPIGGTDTQYF.

This clonotype was detected many times. The chain carries TRBV28 and TRBJ2-1; D ambiguous. V lost 4 bases to trimming and J lost 3 bases, with 13 bases between them. This CDR3 spans 15 amino acids. Looked up from germline, CDR1 is MDHEN and CDR2 is SYDVKM. The CDR3 DNA is TGTGCCAGCAGTTCTCTCTTACCGGACTACAATGAGCAGTTCTTC. Its translation is CASSSLLPDYNEQFF.

A word on this clonotype: A much larger clone sits a single nucleotide away, making a read error possible. V usage is TRBV28 and J usage is TRBJ2-5; 7 nucleotides agree with TRBD1. From germline, CDR1 is MDHEN and CDR2 SYDVKM. This CDR3 contains 17 residues. CDR3 DNA: TGTGCCGGCAGTTTTGTCGACGGGACAGAGGAGGTACAGACCCAGTACTTC. It encodes CAGSFVDGTEEVQTQYF.

The V gene is TRBV24-1, the J gene TRBJ2-5; TRBD2 might be the D (5 bases). Germline CDR1 reads KGHDR; CDR2 reads SFDVKD. The CDR3 extends over 13 amino acids. V was clipped by 2 bases and J by 5 bases, with 8 bases between them. CDR3 bases: TGTGCCACCAGTGATTCGAGAGGGGAGACCCAGTACTTC. It translates to CATSDSRGETQYF.

This clonotype came up a few times. This rearrangement joins TRBV6-5 to TRBJ1-2; no definite D call. The CDR3 is made up of 14 amino acids. V was clipped by 2 bases and J by 10 bases, with 17 bases between them. In germline, CDR1 is MNHEY, CDR2 SVGAGI. CDR3 residues: CASSYTRASGAYTF. The CDR3 coding sequence is TGTGCCAGCAGTTACACCCGGGCCTCGGGCGCCTACACCTTC.

In this sample, this clonotype turned up many times. The V call is TRBV2, the J call TRBJ2-3; D is possibly TRBD2 (6 bases). In germline, CDR1 is SNHLY, CDR2 FYNNEI. V lost 4 bases and J 1 base, leaving 9 bases between the germline ends. The CDR3 extends over 14 amino acids. The DNA of the CDR3 is TGTGCCAGCAGTGCGGCTAGCGGCACAGATACGCAGTATTTT. The encoded protein is CASSAASGTDTQYF.

This clonotype has a count of ten or more. The chain joins TRBV12-3 or TRBV12-4 to TRBJ2-3; the D gene is possibly TRBD2 (6 bases). V dropped 10 bases and J dropped 5 bases, with 19 bases sitting between them. The CDR3 covers 14 residues. This CDR3 reads CATRRRAGIDTQYF. CDR3 DNA sequence: TGTGCCACTCGCCGGAGGGCGGGAATAGATACGCAGTATTTT.

The gene calls are TRBV13 and TRBJ1-5; weak D call: TRBD1 (6 bases). There are 13 residues in the CDR3. Germline-derived CDR1 and CDR2 are PRHDT and FYEKMQ (reference sequence). The germline V and J ends were trimmed by 5 bases and 9 bases, with 14 bases remaining between them. CDR3 nucleotides: TGTGCCAGCAGCCTCGGCCCAGGGGCGCCCCAGCATTTT. Protein: CASSLGPGAPQHF. Together with reference TRBV13 and TRBJ1-5, the CDR3 gives the full variable domain: AAGVIQSPRHLIKEKRETATLKCYPIPRHDTVYWYQQGPGQDPQFLISFYEKMQSDKGSIPDRFSAQQFSDYHSELNMSSLELGDSALYFCASSLGPGAPQHFGDGTRLSIL.

This clonotype was counted ten times or more. The rearrangement links TRBV5-1 to TRBJ2-5; possible D gene TRBD2, 6 bases. Germline CDR1 reads SGHRS; CDR2 reads YFSETQ. The CDR3 has 14 residues. Trimming took 2 bases from V and 3 from J, leaving 11 bases between them. CDR3 residues: CASSFYTSKETQYF. The CDR3 DNA reads as TGCGCCAGCAGCTTTTATACTAGCAAAGAGACCCAGTACTTC.

The gene calls are TRBV14 and TRBJ1-2; 8 bases are shared with TRBD1. The CDR3 covers 15 residues. From germline, CDR1 is SGHDN and CDR2 FVKESK. V gave up 2 bases and J gave up 8 bases; unmatched junction bases: 10. The CDR3 nucleotides read TGTGCCAGCAGCCAATCCCGACAGGGGTCTTACGGCTACACCTTC. It translates to CASSQSRQGSYGYTF.

This clonotype has just a few counts. The gene calls are TRBV20-1 and TRBJ2-1, with 7 nucleotides matching TRBD2. This CDR3 has 11 amino acids. Germline CDR1 reads DFQATT; CDR2 reads SNEGSKA (reference sequence). The CDR3 loop is CSLADYNEQFF. CDR3 nucleotides: TGCAGCCTAGCGGACTACAATGAGCAGTTCTTC.

This clonotype was found many times. The CDR3 sequence is CASSLAETWGETQYF. The CDR3 nucleotides are TGTGCCAGCAGCTTAGCTGAGACCTGGGGGGAGACCCAGTACTTC. This rearrangement joins TRBV7-8 to TRBJ2-5, with D perhaps matching TRBD1 or TRBD2 (5 bases each). Germline loops: CDR1 SGHVS, CDR2 FQNEAQ. CDR3 length: 15 amino acids. With 0 bases removed from V and 5 bases from J, the gap between germline ends came to 13 bases. The full variable domain, rest sourced from reference TRBV7-8 and TRBJ2-5, is GAGVSQSPRYKVAKRGQDVALRCDPISGHVSLFWYQQALGQGPEFLTYFQNEAQLDKSGLPSDRFFAERPEGSVSTLKIQRTQQEDSAVYLCASSLAETWGETQYFGPGTRLLVL.

This clonotype came up many times. The V gene is TRBV7-9, the J gene TRBJ2-1; TRBD2 aligns across 13 bases. The CDR3 totals 15 residues. The V segment lost 5 bases and the J segment 9 bases; nucleotides outside the gene matches: 7. Germline CDR1 SEHNR, CDR2 FQNEAQ (reference sequence). The CDR3 bases are TGTGCCAGCAGCGCTCGGACTAGCGGGAGTAGTGAGCAGTTCTTC. Its protein is CASSARTSGSSEQFF.

The sample holds a few counts of this clonotype. The V and J genes are TRBV20-1 and TRBJ2-7; no firm D call. CDR3 length: 10 residues. The V end lost 0 bases, the J end lost 9 bases, and 6 bases lay between the germline ends. Germline V gene lookup returns CDR1 DFQATT and CDR2 SNEGSKA (reference sequence). The CDR3 DNA follows: TGCAGTGCTAGAGATTTAGGGCAGTACTTC. Translated, it gives CSARDLGQYF.

Ten or more counts support this clonotype. This chain connects TRBV5-1 to TRBJ2-3, with D perhaps being TRBD1 or TRBD2 (5 bases each). The V and J ends lost 4 bases and 1 base respectively, with 16 bases between them. The germline V gene encodes CDR1 SGHRS and CDR2 YFSETQ. The CDR3 sequence is 16 residues long. As DNA, the CDR3 is TGCGCCAGCAGCCTCCTGACCGGGGACGGCACAGATACGCAGTATTTT. This codes for CASSLLTGDGTDTQYF.

This clonotype came up a few times. The chain joins TRBV14 to TRBJ2-3; D remains unclear. Deletions cut 4 bases from V and 2 bases from J, with 25 bases between. CDR3 length: 19 amino acids. CDR1 and CDR2 from the germline V gene are SGHDN and FVKESK. CDR3 in DNA: TGTGCCAGCAGCCTCATCCGGGCCCAAAGAGGCGGAACCACAGATACGCAGTATTTT. This sequence encodes CASSLIRAQRGGTTDTQYF.

In its sample, this clonotype was seen many times. This chain connects TRBV6-2 or TRBV6-3 to TRBJ2-5; the match to TRBD2 covers 8 bases. CDR3 length: 14 residues. V dropped 7 bases and J dropped 1; count of bases not matched to a gene: 5. Germline V CDR1 and CDR2: MNHEY, SVGEGT. The CDR3 region is CASMASGLQETQYF. CDR3 sequence (DNA): TGTGCCAGCATGGCTAGCGGGCTCCAAGAGACCCAGTACTTC.

Ten or more counts support this clonotype. V and J are TRBV20-1 and TRBJ1-1, with TRBD1 identical over 10 bases. After removal of 1 base from V and 3 bases from J, the junction contained 5 bases not matched to a gene. Per the germline V gene, CDR1 is DFQATT and CDR2 is SNEGSKA (reference sequence). The CDR3 runs to 15 residues. CDR3 nucleotides: TGCAGTGCTAGAGTGGGGACAGGGGCGGACACTGAAGCTTTCTTT. Translated: CSARVGTGADTEAFF.

This clonotype came up a few times. The genes are TRBV28 and TRBJ1-2; unclear D gene. The germline gives CDR1 MDHEN, CDR2 SYDVKM. With 1 base removed from V and 3 bases from J, the gap between germline ends came to 12 bases. The CDR3 is 15 residues long. The CDR3 loop reads CASSLYSGIDYGYTF. CDR3 DNA: TGTGCCAGCAGTTTATATTCAGGAATTGACTATGGCTACACCTTC.

A few counts support this clonotype. The gene calls are TRBV18 and TRBJ1-3; the D is unclear. V lost 0 bases to trimming and J lost 4 bases, with 10 bases between them. The CDR3 totals 15 residues. CDR1 KGHSH and CDR2 LQKENI come from the germline V gene. In nucleotides, the CDR3 is TGTGCCAGCTCACCACCGGAGTATGCGGGAAACACCATATATTTT. Protein product: CASSPPEYAGNTIYF.

This clonotype was counted many times. The J gene is TRBJ2-5, the V gene TRBV27; D is ambiguous. The CDR3 runs to 13 residues. Germline CDR1 MNHEY, CDR2 SMNVEV (reference sequence). V was cut by 3 bases and J by 5 bases, with 10 bases left in between. CDR3 in amino acids: CASSLIGPETQYF. Here the CDR3 DNA reads TGTGCCAGCAGTTTGATTGGACCCGAGACCCAGTACTTC.

Ten or more counts support this clonotype. The J gene is TRBJ2-7, the V gene TRBV30; D unresolved. The CDR3 runs to 11 residues. From germline, CDR1 is GTSNPN and CDR2 SVGIG (reference sequence). V lost 1 base and J lost 3, with 4 bases in between. The CDR3 DNA reads as TGTGCCTGGAGTGCCGTCTACGAGCAGTACTTC. It translates to CAWSAVYEQYF.

DNA of the CDR3: TGTGCCAGCAGTGTTACGGGGGGCGGGAGCAATCAGCCCCAGCATTTT. Protein: CASSVTGGGSNQPQHF. The rearrangement uses TRBV2 and TRBJ1-5; weak D call: TRBD1 (6 bases). The germline CDR1 and CDR2 sequences are SNHLY and FYNNEI. This CDR3 is built from 16 residues. The V end was cut by 4 bases, the J end by 1 base, with 14 bases between.

This clonotype showed up many times. The J gene is TRBJ1-1, the V gene TRBV6-5, with D hard to call. Trimming shortened V by 0 bases and J by 0 bases, and 2 bases separated the two germline ends. The CDR3 spans 13 residues. From germline, CDR1 is MNHEY and CDR2 SVGAGI. The CDR3 DNA sequence: TGTGCCAGCAGTTACTCGGTGAACACTGAAGCTTTCTTT. This encodes CASSYSVNTEAFF.

Many counts were recorded for this clonotype. The V call is TRBV5-1, the J call TRBJ2-1; 14 bases are a match to TRBD2. CDR1 is SGHRS and CDR2 is YFSETQ in the germline V gene. With 4 bases clipped from V and 5 bases from J, the junction kept 11 bases outside the gene matches. This CDR3 is 18 amino acids long. CDR3 loop: CASSPRTSGRILHNEQFF. For the CDR3, the DNA is TGCGCCAGCAGCCCGCGGACTAGCGGGAGGATTTTACACAATGAGCAGTTCTTC.